This T cell receptor (beta chain) was retrieved from a study of cytomegalovirus exposure and HLA in healthy donors (dated by TCRdb to 2016 to 2017). In the study overall: An earlier analysis of roughly 500 of the donors reported roughly 300 Gb of sequence data and 95 million to 130 million unique TCR beta sequences obtained from around 190 million T cells. An early release covering just under 650 HLA-typed donors comprised approximately 290 gigabases of sequencing data and approximately 80 million unique TCR sequences. Of the approximately 370 genotyped donors, 75% to 85% were placed in the genetic ancestry cluster associated with self-reported Caucasian donors. The aim of the study was to test whether cataloging public T cell receptors could identify signatures of past pathogen exposure. The T cell repertoires of some 700 subjects were profiled by immunosequencing and related to cytomegalovirus serostatus. Besides the first cohort of 500 to 700 subjects, a separate validation cohort made up of 120 or so different subjects was used. To predict cytomegalovirus infection status, the study brought together high-throughput TCR immunosequencing, statistical association of individual TCRs with disease status, and machine learning. In a later analysis, previously published TCR beta repertoires from roughly 710 donors were re-analyzed and high-resolution HLA genotyping was added so that TCR occurrence patterns could be studied. Rather than drawing on any new phenotypic data, the later analysis identified candidate immune exposures from TCR beta sequences and the way those sequences occurred across donors. An earlier analysis of approximately 580 of the donors used high-throughput TCR beta sequencing to judge whether each TCR beta V gene segment behaved as functional or pseudogenic. Donor age, sex, ethnicity and CMV serostatus were compiled together with the repertoire data. In a later genetic analysis, genome-wide SNP genotypes for about 65% of the roughly 700 donors were used, and that subset was treated as a discovery cohort. Every discovery cohort repertoire had been produced on one sequencing platform. HLA typing covered class I and class II loci at four-digit resolution. The number of donors typed differed by locus, with 629-630 for A, B, C, DRB1 and DQB1, roughly 550 for DQA1, 600 to 610 for DPA1, and under 490 for DPB1. Roughly 5 DR-DQ haplotypes were treated as single units for association and clustering because of strong linkage in the cohort. On average, around 200,000 unique TCR beta nucleotide sequences were sequenced per donor among 398 genotyped donors of the cohort, with roughly 18% of those sequences being non-productive.

The library was built by means of the immunoSEQ multiplex PCR assay. The multiplex PCR relied on a mix of 60 forward primers for TCR Vbeta segments and 13 reverse primers for TCR Jbeta segments. The CDR3 region of rearranged TCR beta genes was amplified from genomic DNA by a multiplex PCR assay. The amplified TCR beta libraries were sequenced on the Illumina HiSeq System as 87-base-pair reads. Under the source paper's analysis protocol: Across the 500 to 750 repertoires, a later analysis counted roughly 84 million unique TCR beta chains, 9 million to 14 million of which were shared by at least two donors. Raw reads were error-corrected and collapsed into unique sequences with a nearest-neighbor algorithm that merged closely related sequences to remove PCR and sequencing errors. Alignment of CDR3 sequences to IMGT reference sequences was used to assign V, D and J gene segments. Each retained sequence needed at least a six-nucleotide match to both a V gene segment and a J gene segment. A rearrangement was called productive if the CDR3 had no stop codons and remained in frame with V and J, and every other rearrangement was called non-productive. Following IMGT convention, CDR3 was defined as the stretch from the second conserved V-encoded cysteine up to the conserved J-encoded phenylalanine. Sequences without an unambiguous match to a single V gene segment were excluded from the earlier analysis of about 640 of the donors. An earlier analysis of 587 of the donors classified V segments as functional when productive rearrangements were above 56.7% and as segregating when the standard deviation between donors was above 5%. A statistical classification framework was built to diagnose cytomegalovirus status from the catalog of TCR beta chain sequences. In a later analysis, TCR nucleotide sequences were compared against IMGT/GENE-DB human TR gene sequences so that V and J genes could be assigned. Using the TCRdist pipeline, a later analysis assigned CDR3 sequences along with most-parsimonious VDJ recombination scenarios. A later analysis defined each TCR beta chain by its CDR3 amino acid sequence plus V-gene family, and excluded reads lacking a unique V-gene family. As a way to deal with suspected cross-contamination and a sequencing artifact, a later analysis dropped roughly 600 nucleotide sequences that were highly shared and had low generation probability. In a later analysis, a clonal expansion index was calculated for each public chain from normalized within-repertoire ranks of inferred template counts. A later analysis computed generation probabilities with a VDJ recombination model fitted to out-of-frame rearrangements, and checked the results against IGoR. A later analysis scored TCR-TCR, TCR-HLA and TCR-CMV co-occurrence with hypergeometric tests, applying a repertoire-size bias correction to TCR pairs. In a later analysis, false discovery rates were estimated by permuting HLA or CMV assignments 20 times. In a later analysis, co-occurring TCRs were grouped with DBSCAN, and TCRdist sequence similarity was added when clustering was performed within HLA-allele-positive subsets. Repertoires with fewer than 30,000 or more than 120,000 public chains, plus five repertoires with anomalous nucleotide sharing, were excluded from co-occurrence clustering. In its TCRdb copy, this immuneACCESS table keeps in-frame sequences only and misses some clones. Where compared with another copy, unresolved V genes explain less than half of these, and the others have no known cause. V and J calls plus clone size are reproduced from that table; the DNA served to infer D and trimming. The sample has 85,000 to 100,000 clones on record, about four fifths of them singletons. The ten largest make up around 3.8% of the sample.

Findings and caveats that apply to the study as a whole: A later genetic analysis reported fewer N-insertions in productive TCRs among donors in an Asian-associated ancestry cluster than the roughly 720-donor mean. In a later analysis, HLA-associated TCR beta chains showed more clonal expansion and lower generation probabilities than non-associated chains that were equally common. In a later analysis, the rate of TCR association differed among HLA loci, with DRB1 alleles having the most associated TCRs and HLA-C alleles having the fewest. Only TCR beta chains were sequenced in this cohort, and the absence of alpha or paired-chain data limited detectable features. Because some donors lacked HLA typing at each locus, the association tests relied only on the typed subset. The study listed around 160 TCR beta chains as associated with cytomegalovirus. According to the authors, the approach could potentially be generalized to other disease states and immunological phenotypes. Some IMGT-functional V segments, including TRBV6-2 and TRBV6-3, could not be distinguished by the 87-base-pair reads and were therefore excluded. About 17 rarely observed V segments, including chromosome 9 orphons, were excluded from the earlier analysis of 550 to 700 of the donors because counts were too low. Most TCR sequences were observed very rarely across donors, whereas some public TCRs were present in many individuals. A later analysis associated around 16,000 TCR beta sequences with specific HLA alleles at a false discovery rate of 0.05. Broadly in line with IMGT annotations, most TCR beta V segments showed up in productive rearrangements about 87% or about 30% of the time in an earlier analysis of 587 of the donors. Assigning TCR associations to individual alleles was difficult when HLA alleles, especially DR and DQ, strongly co-occurred. In both the original and validation cohorts, the classifier was reported to diagnose cytomegalovirus status with high specificity and sensitivity. A further reported finding was that TCR beta sequences accurately predicted the HLA-A and HLA-B alleles for most subjects in the first cohort. Presence/absence analyses assumed roughly uniform sequencing depth across donors, an assumption that may not hold. In vitro tests confirmed that a few of the cytomegalovirus-associated TCR beta chains recognize cytomegalovirus antigens. In a later genetic analysis, a missense DCLRE1C variant was associated with V-gene and J-gene trimming of TCR beta chains, and the association was replicated in an independent cohort. Immune exposure information for the cohort was limited to CMV serostatus. In a later analysis, several top co-occurrence clusters were reported to appear linked to parvovirus B19, influenza, CMV and Epstein-Barr virus. A cluster of highly shared sequence variants was judged likely to be a technical artifact of the sequencing pipeline. According to a later analysis, most CMV-associated TCR beta chains appeared to be HLA-restricted, and the HLA associations seemed to be driven largely by CMV exposure. Linkage disequilibrium might explain the correlated functional status among segregating V segments, but an unknown experimental factor could not be excluded.

Concerning this clone: Its antigen remains unidentified. One base away there is no much larger clone; base qualities are not given.

The germline V gene specifies SGHDT as CDR1 and YYEEEE as CDR2. Trimming leaves V shorter by 4 bases and J shorter by 1 base, with the junction holding 8 bases beyond the gene matches. From the cysteine through the phenylalanine, the CDR3 covers 15 amino acids. Only the CDR3 DNA is retained, 45 bases long and in frame from the first base. The cohort consisted of 650 to 850 healthy bone marrow donors. Cohort members were all nominally healthy when sampled, although unrecorded immune exposures were likely present. The donor tested CMV seronegative, placing the donor among the roughly 350 seronegative members of the cohort. Each donor provided a peripheral blood sample, and peripheral blood mononuclear cells were used for TCR beta sequencing. Genomic DNA extraction from the blood cell samples was performed with the Qiagen DNeasy Blood Extraction Kit.

The specimen was PBMCs. This receptor was identified in a woman aged 40 to 55 in good health and CMV-seronegative. This receptor chain uses TRBV5-6 and TRBJ2-7; TRBD1 lines up with 7 middle nucleotides. In nucleotides, the sequence is TGTGCCAGCAGCCTACACAGGGGCGCATCCTACGAGCAGTACTTC. The translation is CASSLHRGASYEQYF. Reference TRBV5-6 and TRBJ2-7 genes cover what lies past the CDR3, so the full variable domain is DAGVTQSPTHLIKTRGQQVTLRCSPKSGHDTVSWYQQALGQGPQFIFQYYEEEERQRGNFPDRFSGHQFPNYSSELNVNALLLGDSALYLCASSLHRGASYEQYFGPGTRLTVT.